This TCR beta chain emerged from a study of blood T cell repertoires in COVID-19. Sequencing was performed with immunoSEQ multiplex PCR; in TCRdb, only in-frame clones are kept and a portion is missing. The sample includes fewer than 250,000 clones, around four fifths seen only once; the top ten take 6% to 7%. The CDR3 has 14 residues. Germline-derived CDR1 and CDR2 are MGHDK and SYGVNS. V dropped 4 bases and J dropped 0 bases, with 9 bases sitting between them. The clonotype was recovered from a woman in her sixties with active or convalescent COVID-19. The source material was peripheral blood. This chain joins TRBV25-1 and TRBJ2-5, with a tentative D call TRBD1 (5 bases). This chain's CDR3 is CASSGAGYQETQYF. For the CDR3, the DNA is TGTGCCAGCAGTGGAGCAGGGTACCAAGAGACCCAGTACTTC.